The 19 T cell receptor beta chains in this list originate from one sample, sequenced in a study of cytotoxic CD8 clonotypes in ibrutinib-treated CLL. Libraries were prepared by immunoSEQ multiplex PCR; TCRdb keeps only in-frame clonotypes and omits some of them. This sample has about 270,000 clones, with about 72% found just once. Sequenced here: PBMCs, sampled at disease progression, from a patient treated with ibrutinib. These receptors were collected from a human donor with chronic lymphocytic leukemia.

The chain has TRBV4-1 and TRBJ1-1, with TRBD1 matching 8 bases. Germline trimming cut 5 bases from V and 0 bases from J; bases unmatched to any gene: 5. Germline loops: CDR1 MGHRA, CDR2 YSYEKL. This CDR3 has 15 amino acids. The CDR3 loop is CASSGRQGMNTEAFF. The CDR3, as DNA: TGCGCCAGCAGCGGACGACAGGGGATGAACACTGAAGCTTTCTTT.

The J gene is TRBJ2-6, the V gene TRBV19, with D unresolved. This CDR3 spans 15 amino acids. Trimming pared 3 bases from V and 1 base from J, leaving 7 bases between. CDR1 LNHDA and CDR2 SQIVND come from the germline V gene (reference sequence). CDR3 nucleotides: TGTGCCAGTAGTATCAGCAGATCTGGGGCCAACGTCCTGACTTTC. Its protein product is CASSISRSGANVLTF.

The V and J genes are TRBV7-2 and TRBJ2-7, with TRBD2 matching 14 bases. This CDR3 has 17 residues. Germline V gene lookup returns CDR1 SGHTA and CDR2 FQGNSA. V shed 5 bases, J shed 6 bases, and the junction held 12 bases outside the gene matches. In nucleotides, the CDR3 is TGTGCCAGCAGCCCCATGGGACTAGCGGGAGTCGGGCGCGAGCAGTACTTC. This codes for CASSPMGLAGVGREQYF.

The gene calls are TRBV19 and TRBJ2-1; 9 nucleotides align to TRBD1. Germline CDR1 and CDR2: LNHDA and SQIVND (reference sequence). This CDR3 spans 14 amino acids. The V and J ends lost 5 bases and 4 bases, in that order; junction bases with no gene match: 3. The CDR3 sequence is CASSYRGLYNEQFF. The DNA for the CDR3 is TGTGCCAGTAGTTACAGGGGGCTGTACAATGAGCAGTTCTTC. Drawing the rest from reference TRBV19 and TRBJ2-1, the complete variable domain is DGGITQSPKYLFRKEGQNVTLSCEQNLNHDAMYWYRQDPGQGLRLIYYSQIVNDFQKGDIAEGYSVSREKKESFPLTVTSAQKNPTAFYLCASSYRGLYNEQFFGPGTRLTVL.

Remarks on this clone: Other DNA sequences in the sample encode the same CDR3. The chain carries TRBV9 and TRBJ1-3; D call uncertain. The CDR3 length is 15 residues. Germline V gene data show CDR1 as SGDLS and CDR2 as YYNGEE. The V and J ends lost 0 bases and 0 bases respectively, with 7 bases between them. CDR3 sequence reads: CASSVEGNSGNTIYF. The CDR3 nucleotides read TGTGCCAGCAGCGTAGAGGGAAACTCTGGAAACACCATATATTTT.

This sequence joins TRBV10-2 and TRBJ2-7; 8 positions match TRBD1. The CDR3 is 14 amino acids. Germline assignment: CDR1 WSHSY and CDR2 SAAADI. With 7 bases clipped from V and 5 bases from J, the junction kept 10 bases outside the gene matches. The CDR3 sequence is CASNSGGALNEQYF. The CDR3 DNA sequence: TGCGCCAGCAATTCAGGGGGCGCTTTGAACGAGCAGTACTTC.

The genes are TRBV7-8 and TRBJ2-5; D unclear. This CDR3 comprises 10 residues. Germline V gene data show CDR1 as SGHVS and CDR2 as FQNEAQ. Between the trimmed V and J ends, which lost 6 bases and 4 bases, there was a span of 3 bases. CDR3 loop: CASSGETQYF. As DNA, the CDR3 is TGTGCCAGCAGTGGAGAGACCCAGTACTTC. The variable domain in full, completed from reference TRBV7-8 and TRBJ2-5, reads GAGVSQSPRYKVAKRGQDVALRCDPISGHVSLFWYQQALGQGPEFLTYFQNEAQLDKSGLPSDRFFAERPEGSVSTLKIQRTQQEDSAVYLCASSGETQYFGPGTRLLVL.

The chain has TRBV6-6 and TRBJ2-5; TRBD1 aligns across 10 bases. This CDR3 contains 15 residues. Germline trimming cut 6 bases from V and 5 bases from J; bases unmatched to any gene: 9. Germline-derived CDR1 and CDR2 are MNHNY and SVGAGI (reference sequence). The CDR3 sequence: CASSRDRGYGETQYF. CDR3 nucleotides: TGTGCCAGCAGCAGGGACAGGGGATATGGTGAGACCCAGTACTTC.

This chain joins TRBV7-9 and TRBJ2-3; 13 bases are shared with TRBD2. This CDR3 region has 16 residues. Unmatched junction bases numbered 7, after V lost 5 bases and J lost 5 bases. Germline V CDR1 and CDR2: SEHNR, FQNEAQ (reference sequence). The CDR3 loop is CASSARLAGGRDTQYF. The DNA for the CDR3 is TGTGCCAGCAGCGCCCGACTAGCGGGGGGTCGAGATACGCAGTATTTT.

This clone was observed once. This may arise from a read error, as a much more abundant clone is one base away. The chain recombines TRBV7-3 with TRBJ2-3; D gene uncertain. Trimming removed 5 bases from V and 1 base from J, with 7 bases in between. The CDR3 runs to 13 residues. Germline V gene sequence: CDR1 SGHTA, CDR2 FQGTGA. Written as DNA, the CDR3 is TGTGCCAGCAGCCTGTTCGGCACAGATACGCAGTATTTT. It yields the protein CASSLFGTDTQYF.

CDR3 amino acids: CAISDYQGHAGYTF. The CDR3 nucleotides are TGTGCCATCAGTGACTATCAGGGACACGCTGGCTACACCTTC. V usage is TRBV10-3 and J usage is TRBJ1-2; D is possibly TRBD1 (6 bases). CDR3 length: 14 residues. CDR1 and CDR2 from the germline V gene are ENHRY and SYGVKD. Trimming removed 3 bases from V and 7 bases from J, with 15 bases in between.

The rearrangement joins TRBV30 to TRBJ1-1; D is uncertain. Germline V gene lookup returns CDR1 GTSNPN and CDR2 SVGIG (reference sequence). The V and J ends lost 2 bases and 1 base respectively, with 14 bases between them. This CDR3 spans 15 amino acids. The CDR3 sequence: CAWSLDRTRNTEAFF. The CDR3 bases are TGTGCCTGGAGTTTGGATAGAACGAGGAACACTGAAGCTTTCTTT.

V and J are TRBV6-1 and TRBJ2-5; D remains ambiguous. This CDR3 spans 12 amino acids. The germline V gene encodes CDR1 MNHNS and CDR2 SASEGT. Trimming took 2 bases from V and 5 from J, leaving 6 bases between them. Here the CDR3 reads CASSELWETQYF. The CDR3, as DNA: TGTGCCAGCAGTGAACTCTGGGAGACCCAGTACTTC.

This chain links TRBV5-1 with TRBJ2-3; D may be TRBD2 (5 bases). The CDR3 covers 13 residues. Trimming took off 1 base at V and 5 bases at J, with 8 bases between the two ends. CDR1 is SGHRS, CDR2 YFSETQ, per germline. In nucleotides, the CDR3 is TGCGCCAGCAGCTTGACTAGAGGAGATACGCAGTATTTT. This sequence encodes CASSLTRGDTQYF.

The chain has TRBV19 and TRBJ2-1; possibly TRBD2 for D (5 bases). CDR1 is LNHDA and CDR2 is SQIVND in the germline V gene (reference sequence). This CDR3 is built from 15 residues. The V end lost 1 base, the J end lost 7 bases, and 14 bases lay between the germline ends. The CDR3 DNA sequence: TGTGCCAGTAGTATAGGGCATCCGGGAAGGAATGAGCAGTTCTTC. Its protein is CASSIGHPGRNEQFF.

This clone appeared a single time. The chain employs TRBV6-5 and TRBJ2-5; 8 bases align to TRBD1. The V and J ends lost 4 bases and 3 bases, in that order; junction bases with no gene match: 7. This CDR3 region has 15 residues. CDR1 is MNHEY, CDR2 SVGAGI, per germline. The CDR3 loop is CASSWTGWTEETQYF. CDR3 in DNA: TGTGCCAGCAGTTGGACAGGGTGGACAGAAGAGACCCAGTACTTC.

A note on this clone: Other DNA sequences within the sample encode an identical CDR3. The chain recombines TRBV18 with TRBJ1-3; 7 bases agree with TRBD1. The V and J ends lost 3 bases and 3 bases, in that order; junction bases with no gene match: 8. The CDR3 runs to 16 residues. Germline V gene data show CDR1 as KGHSH and CDR2 as LQKENI. CDR3 DNA: TGTGCCAGCTCACCCCGAGACAGGGTTGGTGGAAACACCATATATTTT. This sequence encodes CASSPRDRVGGNTIYF.

This clone has only one observation. The chain employs TRBV27 and TRBJ1-1, with 7 nucleotides matching TRBD1. The length of the CDR3 is 16 residues. V dropped 6 bases and J dropped 2; count of bases not matched to a gene: 12. Germline V lookup: CDR1 MNHEY, CDR2 SMNVEV (reference sequence). The CDR3 protein is CASRRQTGVGNTEAFF. Here the CDR3 DNA reads TGTGCCAGCAGGAGACAAACAGGGGTAGGAAACACTGAAGCTTTCTTT.

The rearrangement links TRBV5-1 to TRBJ2-7; D not resolved. Deletions cut 0 bases from V and 2 bases from J, with 6 bases between. Germline CDR1 reads SGHRS; CDR2 reads YFSETQ. The CDR3 has 13 amino acids. The CDR3 nucleotides read TGCGCCAGCAGCTTGGGTTCAGCCTACGAGCAGTACTTC. Protein sequence: CASSLGSAYEQYF. The full variable domain, with the rest looked up from reference TRBV5-1 and TRBJ2-7, is KAGVTQTPRYLIKTRGQQVTLSCSPISGHRSVSWYQQTPGQGLQFLFEYFSETQRNKGNFPGRFSGRQFSNSRSEMNVSTLELGDSALYLCASSLGSAYEQYFGPGTRLTVT.